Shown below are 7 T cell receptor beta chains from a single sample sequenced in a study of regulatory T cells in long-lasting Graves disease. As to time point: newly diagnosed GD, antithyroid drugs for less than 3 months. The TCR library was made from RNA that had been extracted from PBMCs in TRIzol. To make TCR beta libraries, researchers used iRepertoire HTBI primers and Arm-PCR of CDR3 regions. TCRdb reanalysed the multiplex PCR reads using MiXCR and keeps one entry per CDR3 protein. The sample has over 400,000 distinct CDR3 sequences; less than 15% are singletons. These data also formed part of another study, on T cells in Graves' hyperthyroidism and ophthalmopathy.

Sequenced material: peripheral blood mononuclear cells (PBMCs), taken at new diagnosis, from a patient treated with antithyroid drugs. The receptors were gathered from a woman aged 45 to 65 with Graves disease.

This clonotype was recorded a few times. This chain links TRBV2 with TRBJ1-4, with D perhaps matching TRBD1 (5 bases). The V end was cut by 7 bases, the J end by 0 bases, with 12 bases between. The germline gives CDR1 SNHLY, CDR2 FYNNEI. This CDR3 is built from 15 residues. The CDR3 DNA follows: TGTGCCAGCATGCAGGGAACAGCAACTAATGAAAAACTGTTTTTT. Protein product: CASMQGTATNEKLFF. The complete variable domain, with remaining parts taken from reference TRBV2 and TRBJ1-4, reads EPEVTQTPSHQVTQMGQEVILRCVPISNHLYFYWYRQILGQKVEFLVSFYNNEISEKSEIFDDQFSVERPDGSNFTLKIRSTKLEDSAMYFCASMQGTATNEKLFFGSGTQLSVL.

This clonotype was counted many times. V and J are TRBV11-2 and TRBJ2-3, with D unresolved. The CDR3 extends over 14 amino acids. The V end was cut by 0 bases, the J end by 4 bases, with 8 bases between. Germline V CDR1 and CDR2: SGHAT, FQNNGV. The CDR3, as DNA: TGTGCCAGCAGCTTAGATATTCAATCAGATACGCAGTATTTT. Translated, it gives CASSLDIQSDTQYF.

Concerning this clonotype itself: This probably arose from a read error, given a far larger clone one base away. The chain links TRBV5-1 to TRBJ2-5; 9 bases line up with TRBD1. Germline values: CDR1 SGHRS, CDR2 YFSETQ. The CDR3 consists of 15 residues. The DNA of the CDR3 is TGCGCCAGCAGCTGCGGGACAGGGATTCAGCGAGCATGGTTCTTC. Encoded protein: CASSCGTGIQRAWFF.

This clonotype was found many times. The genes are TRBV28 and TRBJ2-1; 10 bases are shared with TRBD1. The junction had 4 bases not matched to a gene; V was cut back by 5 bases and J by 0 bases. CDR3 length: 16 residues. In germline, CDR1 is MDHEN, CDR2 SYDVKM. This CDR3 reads CASSPDRGLSYNEQFF. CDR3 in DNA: TGTGCCAGCAGTCCTGACAGGGGGCTCTCCTACAATGAGCAGTTCTTC.

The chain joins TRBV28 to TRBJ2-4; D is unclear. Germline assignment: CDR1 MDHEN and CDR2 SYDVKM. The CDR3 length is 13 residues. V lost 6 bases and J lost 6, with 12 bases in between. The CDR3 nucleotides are TGTGCCAGCAGCCCCACCTTAGGAAACATTCAGTACTTC. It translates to CASSPTLGNIQYF. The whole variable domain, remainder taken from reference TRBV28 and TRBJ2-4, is DVKVTQSSRYLVKRTGEKVFLECVQDMDHENMFWYRQDPGLGLRLIYFSYDVKMKEKGDIPEGYSVSREKKERFSLILESASTNQTSMYLCASSPTLGNIQYFGAGTRLSVL.

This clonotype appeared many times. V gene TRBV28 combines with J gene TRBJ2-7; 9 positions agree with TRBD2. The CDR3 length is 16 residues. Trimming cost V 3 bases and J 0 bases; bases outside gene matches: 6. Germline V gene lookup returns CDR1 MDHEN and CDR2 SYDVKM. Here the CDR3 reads CASSFGLARFSYEQYF. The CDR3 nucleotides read TGTGCCAGCAGTTTCGGACTAGCGAGATTCTCCTACGAGCAGTACTTC.

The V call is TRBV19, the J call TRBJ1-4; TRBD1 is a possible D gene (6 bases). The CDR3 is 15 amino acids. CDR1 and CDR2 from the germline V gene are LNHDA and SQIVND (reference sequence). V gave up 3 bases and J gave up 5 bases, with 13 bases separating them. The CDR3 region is CASSMRRGKNEKLFF. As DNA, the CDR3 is TGTGCCAGTAGTATGCGCAGGGGTAAGAATGAAAAACTGTTTTTT.